These 21 T cell receptor beta chains originate from one sample sequenced in a study of blood T cell repertoires in COVID-19. Using immunoSEQ multiplex PCR, the repertoire was profiled, and TCRdb retains in-frame clones only, with some absent. In the table there are some 100,000 clones, 65% to 80% of which are singletons. Sequences were obtained from peripheral blood. Every receptor here comes from a man aged 65-85 years with acute or convalescent COVID-19.

This chain links TRBV7-3 with TRBJ2-3; 13 nucleotides match TRBD2. Germline V CDR1 and CDR2: SGHTA, FQGTGA. The CDR3 loop spans 18 amino acids. V dropped 5 bases and J dropped 3; count of bases not matched to a gene: 11. The CDR3 sequence is CASSPSGRTSGSTDTQYF. In nucleotides, the CDR3 is TGTGCCAGCAGCCCATCAGGGCGGACTAGCGGGAGTACAGATACGCAGTATTTT.

The chain combines TRBV14 with TRBJ1-6, with D hard to call. This CDR3 is 18 amino acids long. With 4 bases removed from V and 0 bases from J, the gap between germline ends came to 16 bases. The germline V gene has CDR1 SGHDN and CDR2 FVKESK. CDR3 region: CASSPGTARSSYNSPLHF. The CDR3, as DNA: TGTGCCAGCAGCCCAGGTACGGCACGAAGCTCCTATAATTCACCCCTCCACTTT.

The sample holds a few counts of this clone. In nucleotides, the CDR3 is TGTGCCAGTAGCCGGGCAGGTGGGGGCTATCAGCCCCAGCATTTT. Residues: CASSRAGGGYQPQHF. The V gene is TRBV27, the J gene TRBJ1-5; D perhaps matches TRBD1 (6 bases). With 9 bases removed from V and 5 bases from J, the gap between germline ends came to 20 bases. The germline V gene encodes CDR1 MNHEY and CDR2 SMNVEV (reference sequence). This CDR3 is built from 15 residues.

The chain carries TRBV28 and TRBJ2-2; 11 nucleotides match TRBD1. CDR1 is MDHEN, CDR2 SYDVKM, per germline. The J segment lost 5 bases and the V segment lost 5 bases, leaving 4 bases of the junction unmatched. CDR3 size: 15 residues. As DNA, the CDR3 is TGTGCCAGCAGTCCATGGGACAGGGGGACCGGGGAGCTGTTTTTT. Translating gives CASSPWDRGTGELFF.

The V call is TRBV19, the J call TRBJ2-3, with D possibly TRBD2 on 6 matching bases. Germline V lookup: CDR1 LNHDA, CDR2 SQIVND (reference sequence). This CDR3 is 13 amino acids long. With 7 bases removed from V and 4 bases from J, the gap between germline ends came to 12 bases. CDR3 residues: CASKGPGADTQYF. Written as DNA, the CDR3 is TGTGCCAGTAAGGGGCCGGGGGCAGATACGCAGTATTTT.

The CDR3 protein is CASSPRASSTDTQYF. The CDR3, as DNA: TGTGCCAGCTCACCACGGGCCAGTTCCACAGATACGCAGTATTTT. The chain recombines TRBV18 with TRBJ2-3; D remains ambiguous. Trimming cost V 1 base and J 2 bases, with 10 bases left between them. CDR3 length: 15 residues. The V gene's germline CDR1 is KGHSH and CDR2 LQKENI.

This clone was seen a few times. The rearrangement uses TRBV6-5 and TRBJ2-3; no definite D call. Germline values: CDR1 MNHEY, CDR2 SVGAGI. Between the trimmed V and J ends, which lost 5 bases and 5 bases, there was a span of 8 bases. The CDR3 is made up of 12 amino acids. The CDR3 sequence is CASSPNVDTQYF. In DNA form, the CDR3 reads TGTGCCAGCAGTCCAAATGTAGATACGCAGTATTTT.

The sample holds a few counts of this clone. This chain joins TRBV7-3 and TRBJ1-1; possibly TRBD1 for D (6 bases). V lost 5 bases to trimming and J lost 0 bases, with 10 bases between them. The CDR3 covers 14 residues. Germline V lookup: CDR1 SGHTA, CDR2 FQGTGA. CDR3 region: CASSPGDLNTEAFF. In DNA, the CDR3 is TGTGCCAGCAGCCCAGGGGATTTGAACACTGAAGCTTTCTTT.

This clone appeared a few times. This rearrangement joins TRBV2 to TRBJ2-1; D is perhaps TRBD2 (6 bases). V was shortened by 5 bases and J by 7 bases, with 18 bases between the two germline ends. This CDR3 has 15 amino acids. Germline CDR1 is SNHLY and CDR2 is FYNNEI. The DNA of the CDR3 is TGTGCCAGCAGTCCTAATCGGGACTGGGAGAATGAGCAGTTCTTC. It codes for CASSPNRDWENEQFF. Supplemented by reference TRBV2 and TRBJ2-1, the full variable domain reads EPEVTQTPSHQVTQMGQEVILRCVPISNHLYFYWYRQILGQKVEFLVSFYNNEISEKSEIFDDQFSVERPDGSNFTLKIRSTKLEDSAMYFCASSPNRDWENEQFFGPGTRLTVL.

V and J are TRBV6-6 and TRBJ2-5; 8 bases are a match to TRBD1. V lost 5 bases and J lost 4; bases outside the gene matches: 12. From germline, CDR1 is MNHNY and CDR2 SVGAGI (reference sequence). The CDR3 extends over 16 amino acids. The CDR3 protein is CASSALDRGVGETQYF. CDR3 nucleotides: TGTGCCAGCAGTGCACTCGACAGGGGTGTAGGAGAGACCCAGTACTTC.

This chain links TRBV5-1 with TRBJ1-2; D is unclear. Germline values: CDR1 SGHRS, CDR2 YFSETQ. The length of the CDR3 is 14 residues. Trimming removed 4 bases at V and 4 bases at J, with 14 bases between. The CDR3 bases are TGCGCCAGCAGCCCGAGGCCAGCTGGCTATGGCTACACCTTC. Translation gives CASSPRPAGYGYTF. The entire variable domain, with the rest obtained from reference TRBV5-1 and TRBJ1-2, is as follows: KAGVTQTPRYLIKTRGQQVTLSCSPISGHRSVSWYQQTPGQGLQFLFEYFSETQRNKGNFPGRFSGRQFSNSRSEMNVSTLELGDSALYLCASSPRPAGYGYTFGSGTRLTVV.

This clone was observed a handful of times. The chain recombines TRBV27 with TRBJ2-5; 7 bases align to TRBD1. The CDR3 contains 14 residues. Trimming took 5 bases from V and 5 from J; bases not matched to a gene: 8. The V gene's germline CDR1 is MNHEY and CDR2 SMNVEV (reference sequence). The CDR3 loop reads CASSRTGVAETQYF. CDR3 bases: TGTGCCAGCAGTCGAACAGGGGTGGCGGAGACCCAGTACTTC.

The chain has TRBV4-1 and TRBJ2-5, with 11 nucleotides matching TRBD2. V was pared by 1 base and J by 4 bases, with 2 bases of the junction left unmatched. The CDR3 spans 15 residues. Germline V gene sequence: CDR1 MGHRA, CDR2 YSYEKL. The CDR3 DNA sequence: TGCGCCAGCAGCCAAGTAACTAGCGGGGGAGAGACCCAGTACTTC. Residues: CASSQVTSGGETQYF.

Here the CDR3 DNA reads TGTGCCAGCACCTCTCCGGGACAACTGGACGAGCAGTACTTC. It codes for CASTSPGQLDEQYF. The chain is built from TRBV6-6 and TRBJ2-7, with TRBD1 as a possible D gene (6 bases). The CDR3 is 14 residues long. Looked up from germline, CDR1 is MNHNY and CDR2 is SVGAGI (reference sequence). Trimming removed 7 bases from V and 5 bases from J, with 18 bases in between.

J is TRBJ2-3 and V is TRBV7-2; 12 bases are a match to TRBD2. With 8 bases clipped from V and 5 bases from J, the junction kept 5 bases outside the gene matches. The CDR3 runs 14 residues. CDR1 and CDR2 (germline): SGHTA, FQGNSA. The CDR3 DNA follows: TGTGCCAGCGCTAGCGGGAGGGCCGTAGATACGCAGTATTTT. As protein: CASASGRAVDTQYF. Drawing the rest from reference TRBV7-2 and TRBJ2-3, the complete variable domain is GAGVSQSPSNKVTEKGKDVELRCDPISGHTALYWYRQSLGQGLEFLIYFQGNSAPDKSGLPSDRFSAERTGGSVSTLTIQRTQQEDSAVYLCASASGRAVDTQYFGPGTRLTVL.

The chain is built from TRBV19 and TRBJ1-3, with no clear D. V was pared by 5 bases and J by 4 bases, with 12 bases between. CDR3 length equals 14 residues. Germline V gene sequence: CDR1 LNHDA, CDR2 SQIVND (reference sequence). The CDR3 here is CASSPRQTGNTIYF. The CDR3 region has the DNA TGTGCCAGTAGTCCTCGTCAGACAGGAAACACCATATATTTT.

The V and J genes are TRBV29-1 and TRBJ2-5; D not resolved. Germline CDR1 and CDR2: SQVTM and ANQGSEA. With 2 bases removed from V and 5 bases from J, the gap between germline ends came to 12 bases. This CDR3 is built from 13 residues. This CDR3 is CSVEITHGETQYF. CDR3 sequence (DNA): TGCAGCGTTGAAATAACCCACGGGGAGACCCAGTACTTC.

The V call is TRBV7-3, the J call TRBJ2-3, with D perhaps matching TRBD2 (5 bases). The CDR3 is 14 residues long. In germline, CDR1 is SGHTA, CDR2 FQGTGA. Trimming removed 1 base at V and 2 bases at J, with 7 bases between. The CDR3 nucleotides read TGTGCCAGCAGCTTAAGGGGAGACACAGATACGCAGTATTTT. It specifies CASSLRGDTDTQYF.

V is TRBV7-2 and J is TRBJ2-1; 9 nucleotides align to TRBD1. CDR3 size: 18 residues. Trimming took 5 bases from V and 4 from J; bases not matched to a gene: 15. Looked up from germline, CDR1 is SGHTA and CDR2 is FQGNSA. The CDR3 is CASSASPPGTGLYNEQFF. The CDR3, as DNA: TGTGCCAGCAGCGCCAGCCCCCCCGGGACAGGGCTTTACAATGAGCAGTTCTTC.

The rearrangement uses TRBV18 and TRBJ2-1; 9 bases line up with TRBD2. V dropped 2 bases and J dropped 3; count of bases not matched to a gene: 5. CDR1 is KGHSH, CDR2 LQKENI, per germline. This CDR3 is built from 16 residues. In nucleotides, the CDR3 is TGTGCCAGCTCACCAGGCGCTAGCGGGATCTACAATGAGCAGTTCTTC. Its translation: CASSPGASGIYNEQFF.

The chain joins TRBV27 to TRBJ2-6; 8 bases line up with TRBD2. J was trimmed by 1 base and V by 8 bases; bases with no gene match: 16. Germline CDR1 MNHEY, CDR2 SMNVEV (reference sequence). The CDR3 totals 19 residues. CDR3 nucleotide sequence: TGTGCCAGCGGACGAGTCCACGGGAGGGTTGTATCTGGGGCCAACGTCCTGACTTTC. This translates into CASGRVHGRVVSGANVLTF.